One and the same sample provided the 9 T cell receptor beta chains below, sequenced in a study of early stage breast cancer tumors. The protocol was immunoSEQ multiplex PCR, while the TCRdb copy is restricted to in-frame clones and leaves out a portion. The table includes around 28,000 clones, around three fifths detected once. The sample consisted of breast tumor tissue. These receptors were taken from a person aged 45 to 59 with breast cancer.

The gene calls are TRBV7-9 and TRBJ2-5; D is undetermined. V lost 1 base and J 5 bases, leaving 5 bases between the germline ends. Germline V gene lookup returns CDR1 SEHNR and CDR2 FQNEAQ (reference sequence). The CDR3 has 12 amino acids. In DNA, the CDR3 is TGTGCCAGCAGCTTAGACTTCGAGACCCAGTACTTC. It translates to CASSLDFETQYF.

The chain links TRBV7-8 to TRBJ2-7, with D maybe TRBD1 (6 bases). The CDR3 consists of 12 residues. The V gene lost 5 bases and the J gene lost 6 bases, with 11 bases spanning the gap. Per the germline V gene, CDR1 is SGHVS and CDR2 is FQNEAQ. CDR3 amino acids: CASSEDSFEQYF. CDR3 DNA: TGTGCCAGCAGCGAGGACAGTTTCGAGCAGTACTTC.

Remarks on this clone: A much larger clone sits a single nucleotide away, making a read error possible. The J gene is TRBJ2-1, the V gene TRBV7-8; 11 nucleotides agree with TRBD2. Germline CDR1 and CDR2: SGHVS and FQNEAQ. V shed 3 bases, J shed 2 bases, and the junction held 0 bases outside the gene matches. The CDR3 is 15 amino acids. DNA for the CDR3: TGTGCCAGCAGCTTGGGACTAGCGGCCTACAATGAGCAGTTCTTC. This codes for CASSLGLAAYNEQFF.

CDR3: CASSFSSGGWADTQYF. The DNA for the CDR3 is TGTGCCAGCAGCTTTAGTAGCGGAGGGTGGGCAGATACGCAGTATTTT. V gene TRBV7-3 combines with J gene TRBJ2-3; the D gene is possibly TRBD2 (6 bases). Germline V CDR1 and CDR2: SGHTA, FQGTGA. Between the trimmed V and J ends, which lost 3 bases and 4 bases, there was a span of 17 bases. This CDR3 has 16 residues.

V is TRBV20-1 and J is TRBJ2-1; no reliable D call. This CDR3 has 11 amino acids. Germline V gene data show CDR1 as DFQATT and CDR2 as SNEGSKA (reference sequence). V gave up 3 bases and J gave up 8 bases, with 8 bases separating them. The CDR3: CSAREPHEQFF. The DNA of the CDR3 is TGCAGTGCTAGGGAACCTCATGAGCAGTTCTTC.

The rearrangement uses TRBV10-3 and TRBJ2-7; TRBD2 is a possible D gene (6 bases). The CDR3 runs 12 residues. CDR1 and CDR2 from the germline V gene are ENHRY and SYGVKD. Deletions cut 5 bases from V and 6 bases from J, with 11 bases between. The CDR3: CAISRLEGEQYF. DNA for the CDR3: TGTGCCATCAGTCGACTAGAGGGCGAGCAGTACTTC.

The chain employs TRBV7-8 and TRBJ2-7; 11 nucleotides line up with TRBD2. Germline V lookup: CDR1 SGHVS, CDR2 FQNEAQ. The CDR3 extends over 17 amino acids. V was pared by 0 bases and J by 1 base, with 5 bases of the junction left unmatched. This chain's CDR3 is CASSLALAGGRSYEQYF. The DNA for the CDR3 is TGTGCCAGCAGCTTAGCGCTAGCGGGAGGCCGGTCCTACGAGCAGTACTTC.

This clone was counted only a few times. The chain uses TRBV7-8 and TRBJ1-4; no definite D call. This CDR3 comprises 14 residues. Germline-derived CDR1 and CDR2 are SGHVS and FQNEAQ. Between the trimmed V and J ends, which lost 2 bases and 0 bases, there was a span of 4 bases. The CDR3, as DNA: TGTGCCAGCAGCTTAACTGCAACTAATGAAAAACTGTTTTTT. As protein: CASSLTATNEKLFF.

The chain couples TRBV6-5 to TRBJ2-1; 7 nucleotides line up with TRBD2. CDR1 is MNHEY, CDR2 SVGAGI, per germline. Trimming took 0 bases from V and 0 from J; bases not matched to a gene: 2. The CDR3 extends over 16 amino acids. CDR3 residues: CASSYSGGSSYNEQFF. The CDR3 region has the DNA TGTGCCAGCAGTTACTCAGGCGGGAGCTCCTACAATGAGCAGTTCTTC.